The clone carrying this T cell receptor (beta chain) was seen a few times. Its antigen is as yet unknown. The data stem from a study of cytomegalovirus exposure and HLA in healthy donors. Primers included in the PCR were 60 Vbeta and 13 Jbeta primers. Sequencing was performed with immunoSEQ multiplex PCR; in TCRdb, only in-frame clones are kept and a portion is missing. The sample lists 30,000 to 40,000 clones; 65% to 70% were seen once. Study outcomes and limitations: The study listed roughly 150 cytomegalovirus-associated TCR beta chains. Later analysis identified a missense DCLRE1C variant that was linked to TCR beta V- and J-gene trimming.

CDR1 and CDR2 from the germline V gene are SGHVS and FNYEAQ. V was clipped by 2 bases and J by 5 bases; unmatched bases: 3. The CDR3 loop spans 13 amino acids. The chain uses TRBV7-6 and TRBJ2-7; 7 bases agree with TRBD1. Specimen: PBMCs. This TCR derives from a man between 35 and 55 years old in good health and CMV-seropositive. The CDR3 sequence: CASSLRGRDEQYF. The DNA for the CDR3 is TGTGCCAGCAGCTTAAGGGGGCGCGACGAGCAGTACTTC.